The 7 T cell receptor beta chains given below trace back to one sample, sequenced in a study of Graves' ophthalmopathy and Graves' hyperthyroidism. RNA transcripts were the template, and TCR beta CDR3 regions were amplified from them. First-round RT-PCR employed HTBI primers, with a second-round multiplex PCR after it. One entry per CDR3 protein, called by TCRdb with MiXCR from the multiplex PCR reads. This sample yields hundreds of thousands of distinct CDR3 sequences, of which approximately 14% are seen a single time; 8% to 10% belongs to the top ten. Sequencing was performed on blood. These receptors all come from a woman in her 30s with Graves' ophthalmopathy.

This clonotype appeared many times. The chain has TRBV19 and TRBJ1-1, with D unclear. The CDR3 extends over 15 amino acids. The V end was cut by 5 bases, the J end by 0 bases, with 13 bases between. Germline V gives CDR1 LNHDA, CDR2 SQIVND (reference sequence). The CDR3 protein is CASSLFGVMNTEAFF. Here the CDR3 DNA reads TGTGCCAGTAGTCTGTTTGGAGTTATGAACACTGAAGCTTTCTTT.

This clonotype has more than one count but fewer than ten. V usage is TRBV4-1 and J usage is TRBJ1-5; tentative D call: TRBD1 (6 bases). V was pared by 7 bases and J by 0 bases, with 13 bases between. CDR3 size: 15 residues. CDR1 is MGHRA and CDR2 is YSYEKL in the germline V gene. The CDR3 reads CASTRDTNSNQPQHF. DNA for the CDR3: TGCGCCAGCACCCGGGACACTAATAGCAATCAGCCCCAGCATTTT.

This clonotype was counted many times. The gene calls are TRBV7-2 and TRBJ1-2; 7 bases are shared with TRBD1. V dropped 0 bases and J dropped 8; count of bases not matched to a gene: 12. There are 16 residues in the CDR3. In germline, CDR1 is SGHTA, CDR2 FQGNSA. This CDR3 is CASSLAGGDRSSGYTF. CDR3 nucleotides: TGTGCCAGCAGCTTAGCAGGTGGGGACAGATCTTCGGGCTACACCTTC.

The V and J genes are TRBV9 and TRBJ1-6; TRBD1 is a possible D gene (6 bases). Trimming removed 3 bases from V and 10 bases from J, with 11 bases in between. The length of the CDR3 is 13 residues. Germline V CDR1 and CDR2: SGDLS, YYNGEE. CDR3 sequence (DNA): TGTGCCAGCAGCGCTCAGGGGTACTCACCCCTCCACTTT. This codes for CASSAQGYSPLHF. The variable domain in full, with the rest retrieved from reference TRBV9 and TRBJ1-6, is DSGVTQTPKHLITATGQRVTLRCSPRSGDLSVYWYQQSLDQGLQFLIQYYNGEERAKGNILERFSAQQFPDLHSELNLSSLELGDSALYFCASSAQGYSPLHFGNGTRLTVT.

This clonotype was seen ten or more times. The chain couples TRBV20-1 to TRBJ2-5; 10 nucleotides line up with TRBD2. V lost 6 bases and J lost 4; bases outside the gene matches: 8. CDR3 length: 14 residues. Looked up from germline, CDR1 is DFQATT and CDR2 is SNEGSKA (reference sequence). The CDR3 loop is CSAIAGGEGETQYF. CDR3 sequence (DNA): TGCAGTGCGATAGCGGGGGGCGAGGGAGAGACCCAGTACTTC.

This clonotype was seen at least ten times. The V call is TRBV28, the J call TRBJ1-6; 7 positions match TRBD1. Germline CDR1 is MDHEN and CDR2 is SYDVKM. The V and J ends lost 3 bases and 0 bases, in that order; junction bases with no gene match: 2. This CDR3 has 16 amino acids. For the CDR3, the DNA is TGTGCCAGCAGTTTGGGGACAGACTCCTATAATTCACCCCTCCACTTT. Translation gives CASSLGTDSYNSPLHF.

This clonotype was counted many times. This CDR3 reads CAISESWQGVGETQYF. CDR3 nucleotide sequence: TGTGCCATCAGTGAGTCGTGGCAGGGGGTCGGGGAGACCCAGTACTTC. This chain joins TRBV10-3 and TRBJ2-5, with 7 nucleotides matching TRBD1. The CDR3 loop spans 16 amino acids. Germline lookup yields CDR1 ENHRY and CDR2 SYGVKD. J gave up 5 bases and V 0 bases, and 9 bases lay outside the gene matches.